The 15 T cell receptor beta chains below come from one sample, sequenced in a study of cytomegalovirus exposure and HLA in healthy donors. Data came from immunoSEQ multiplex PCR; TCRdb stores just in-frame clones and leaves some out. The sample has tens of thousands of clones, roughly 95% seen once. The sample was PBMCs. These receptors were collected from a woman between 18 and 30 years old in good health and CMV-seropositive.

This clone was counted a few times. V and J are TRBV5-6 and TRBJ1-1, with D unresolved. Germline assignment: CDR1 SGHDT and CDR2 YYEEEE. CDR3 length: 14 residues. V lost 5 bases and J 1 base, leaving 12 bases between the germline ends. CDR3 in amino acids: CASREDKSNTEAFF. DNA for the CDR3: TGTGCCAGCAGAGAAGACAAGTCGAACACTGAAGCTTTCTTT.

The chain couples TRBV7-9 to TRBJ2-1, with D possibly TRBD2 on 7 matching bases. The V end lost 5 bases, the J end lost 0 bases, and 11 bases lay between the germline ends. The CDR3 has 15 amino acids. The V gene's germline CDR1 is SEHNR and CDR2 FQNEAQ (reference sequence). CDR3 DNA: TGTGCCAGCAGCCCGGGGGGCGGCTCCTACAATGAGCAGTTCTTC. Encoded protein: CASSPGGGSYNEQFF. The full variable domain, rest sourced from reference TRBV7-9 and TRBJ2-1, is DTGVSQNPRHKITKRGQNVTFRCDPISEHNRLYWYRQTLGQGPEFLTYFQNEAQLEKSRLLSDRFSAERPKGSFSTLEIQRTEQGDSAMYLCASSPGGGSYNEQFFGPGTRLTVL.

This rearrangement joins TRBV2 to TRBJ1-2; unclear D gene. The CDR3 is 12 amino acids. CDR1 is SNHLY, CDR2 FYNNEI, per germline. V gave up 2 bases and J gave up 4 bases, with 5 bases separating them. DNA for the CDR3: TGTGCCAGCAGTGAACGGTTCTATGGCTACACCTTC. Translated, it gives CASSERFYGYTF.

The rearrangement links TRBV13 to TRBJ2-7; weak D call: TRBD2 (6 bases). This CDR3 spans 15 amino acids. V lost 5 bases to trimming and J lost 0 bases, with 14 bases between them. CDR1 and CDR2 from the germline V gene are PRHDT and FYEKMQ (reference sequence). CDR3 residues: CASSPGGVASYEQYF. CDR3 nucleotides: TGTGCCAGCAGCCCCGGAGGGGTTGCCTCCTACGAGCAGTACTTC. Drawing the rest from reference TRBV13 and TRBJ2-7, the complete variable domain is AAGVIQSPRHLIKEKRETATLKCYPIPRHDTVYWYQQGPGQDPQFLISFYEKMQSDKGSIPDRFSAQQFSDYHSELNMSSLELGDSALYFCASSPGGVASYEQYFGPGTRLTVT.

The chain uses TRBV19 and TRBJ2-3; D is unresolved. Trimming removed 7 bases from V and 0 bases from J, with 11 bases in between. Germline lookup yields CDR1 LNHDA and CDR2 SQIVND (reference sequence). This CDR3 is built from 14 residues. This chain's CDR3 is CASKDTISTDTQYF. Written as DNA, the CDR3 is TGTGCCAGTAAAGACACAATAAGCACAGATACGCAGTATTTT.

The V call is TRBV29-1, the J call TRBJ1-1; D not certain. Trimming stripped 3 bases from V and 0 bases from J, with 11 bases between. The CDR3 spans 14 residues. Germline V CDR1 and CDR2: SQVTM, ANQGSEA. DNA of the CDR3: TGCAGCGTTGATATGGCAGGAATGAACACTGAAGCTTTCTTT. As protein: CSVDMAGMNTEAFF.

The chain couples TRBV2 to TRBJ2-1; 7 bases are shared with TRBD1. Germline values: CDR1 SNHLY, CDR2 FYNNEI. The CDR3 length is 15 residues. V dropped 8 bases and J dropped 2; count of bases not matched to a gene: 9. The CDR3 region is CASSKQGNPYNEQFF. In DNA, the CDR3 is TGTGCCAGCTCGAAACAGGGGAATCCCTACAATGAGCAGTTCTTC.

The rearrangement uses TRBV19 and TRBJ1-1, with TRBD1 as a possible D gene (6 bases). Between the trimmed V and J ends, which lost 6 bases and 5 bases, there was a span of 10 bases. The germline V gene has CDR1 LNHDA and CDR2 SQIVND (reference sequence). The CDR3 runs to 12 residues. The CDR3 DNA follows: TGTGCCAGTAGCCTTCAGGGGACTGAAGCTTTCTTT. Amino acid sequence: CASSLQGTEAFF.

The CDR3 nucleotides read TGTGCTAGTGGTCCCCCCCGAGTCCTGGGGGCCAATGAGCAGTTCTTC. It codes for CASGPPRVLGANEQFF. This chain uses TRBV12-5 with TRBJ2-1, with D perhaps matching TRBD1 (6 bases). The germline V gene encodes CDR1 LGHNT and CDR2 FRNRAP. The V end was cut by 5 bases, the J end by 6 bases, with 20 bases between. CDR3 size: 16 residues.

This clone has just one count. The rearrangement uses TRBV19 and TRBJ2-1, with 11 bases identical to TRBD2. The CDR3 loop spans 14 amino acids. The V gene's germline CDR1 is LNHDA and CDR2 SQIVND (reference sequence). V lost 8 bases to trimming and J lost 4 bases; unmatched junction nucleotides: 4. The CDR3 DNA is TGTGCCAGTGGACTAGCGGGTTTTTACAATGAGCAGTTCTTC. This gives the protein CASGLAGFYNEQFF.

The rearrangement joins TRBV7-9 to TRBJ1-1; no definite D call. Trimming cost V 2 bases and J 1 base, with 5 bases left between them. The germline gives CDR1 SEHNR, CDR2 FQNEAQ (reference sequence). The CDR3 covers 13 residues. CDR3 residues: CASSLSQNTEAFF. CDR3 in DNA: TGTGCCAGCAGCTTAAGCCAGAACACTGAAGCTTTCTTT.

This sequence joins TRBV6-6 and TRBJ2-7, with D tentatively TRBD1 (6 bases). Germline V lookup: CDR1 MNHNY, CDR2 SVGAGI (reference sequence). Between the trimmed V and J ends, which lost 2 bases and 2 bases, there was a span of 13 bases. The CDR3 sequence is 15 residues long. CDR3 region: CASSYGQTYTYEQYF. The CDR3 DNA sequence: TGTGCCAGCAGTTACGGACAGACATACACCTACGAGCAGTACTTC.

The CDR3, as DNA: TGTGCCCACGGCGCGGGTCGGGAGAACACTGAAGCTTTCTTT. Protein sequence: CAHGAGRENTEAFF. This chain uses TRBV10-3 with TRBJ1-1; D remains unclear. Per germline, CDR1 ENHRY and CDR2 SYGVKD. Trimming removed 11 bases from V and 1 base from J, with 17 bases in between. The CDR3 is 14 amino acids.

V and J are TRBV11-3 and TRBJ2-5; 7 bases are shared with TRBD2. CDR3 length: 15 residues. The trim removed 2 bases at V and 3 bases at J, leaving 6 bases unmatched. Germline V gene lookup returns CDR1 SGHNT and CDR2 YENEEA. In nucleotides, the CDR3 is TGTGCCAGCAGCTTATCGGGACTACCCAAAGAGACCCAGTACTTC. Encoded protein: CASSLSGLPKETQYF. Drawing the rest from reference TRBV11-3 and TRBJ2-5, the complete variable domain is EAGVVQSPRYKIIEKKQPVAFWCNPISGHNTLYWYLQNLGQGPELLIRYENEEAVDDSQLPKDRFSAERLKGVDSTLKIQPAELGDSAVYLCASSLSGLPKETQYFGPGTRLLVL.

The genes are TRBV27 and TRBJ2-7, with 8 bases fitting TRBD1. Trimming cost V 6 bases and J 7 bases; bases outside gene matches: 11. Per germline, CDR1 MNHEY and CDR2 SMNVEV (reference sequence). CDR3 length: 14 amino acids. CDR3 DNA sequence: TGTGCCAGCAGGGGGCCGGACAGGGCTAAAGAGCAGTACTTC. Its protein product is CASRGPDRAKEQYF.